This TCR beta chain was obtained from a study of T cell responses to AZD1222 COVID-19 vaccine. Turning to the study itself: Second doses that came at about 4 or about 12 weeks were put together. Study-level results: The repertoires were collected only after the peak T cell response. Breadth and depth of Spike-specific TCRs rose after two AZD1222 doses.

To note about this clone: Antigen specificity is unknown.

The method was immunoSEQ multiplex PCR; TCRdb's version includes in-frame clones alone and lacks a portion of them. The sample yields about 150,000 clones, 90% to 95% seen once. V shed 0 bases and J shed 0 bases, with 8 bases lying between them. The CDR3 is 15 residues long. The germline CDR1 and CDR2 sequences are MNHNY and SVGAGI (reference sequence). The chain carries TRBV6-6 and TRBJ1-1, with D possibly being TRBD1 (5 bases). The specimen comprised peripheral blood, sampled on day 0 of AZD1222 vaccination. The TCR sequence derives from an adult in good health. In nucleotides, the CDR3 is TGTGCCAGCAGTTACTCTAGGACACTGAACACTGAAGCTTTCTTT. This sequence encodes CASSYSRTLNTEAFF.